Sequencing of this T cell receptor (beta chain) was carried out in a study of T cell repertoires in cytomegalovirus infection. Study-wide context: A matching HLA type, together with CMV infection, was signaled by public TCR beta signatures. Study results and caveats: The response measured ex vivo was dominated by TCR beta clonotypes (HLA-C-restricted and CMV-specific). Frequencies of public TCR beta families were cumulated, and this identified carriers of CMV plus the relevant HLA.

This clonotype was seen only a few times. Its target is not known. Trimming cost V 4 bases and J 6 bases; bases outside gene matches: 9. Germline values: CDR1 SGHDN, CDR2 FVKESK. The CDR3 is 14 residues long. TCRdb analysed the reads with MiXCR anew, one entry per CDR3 protein. The table shows 200,000 or so distinct CDR3 sequences, with approximately 28% occurring only once. This clonotype originated in a human donor in good health (CMV status not recorded). Some clones in this sample may be carry-over from other donors' samples. The sequenced sample consisted of PBMCs. The chain has TRBV14 and TRBJ2-7; 7 nucleotides agree with TRBD2. The chain's CDR3 is CASSPWEGRGEQYF. DNA of the CDR3: TGTGCCAGCAGCCCCTGGGAGGGAAGGGGCGAGCAGTACTTC.